The 13 T cell receptor beta chains given below trace back to one sample, sequenced in a study of blood T cell repertoires in COVID-19. Clones were sequenced by immunoSEQ multiplex PCR, and TCRdb holds only the in-frame ones, with some missing. There are 200,000 to 250,000 clones in the sample; roughly 88% occur only once, and about 1.5% lies in the top ten. Input material: peripheral blood. All receptors come from a man younger than 35 with active or convalescent COVID-19.

The chain is built from TRBV7-2 and TRBJ1-6, with D unclear. Germline V gene data show CDR1 as SGHTA and CDR2 as FQGNSA. The CDR3 spans 15 residues. Trimming took off 3 bases at V and 0 bases at J, with 6 bases between the two ends. CDR3 residues: CASSFGSSYNSPLHF. CDR3 bases: TGTGCCAGCAGCTTTGGCAGCTCCTATAATTCACCCCTCCACTTT.

This rearrangement joins TRBV27 to TRBJ1-1; 7 nucleotides agree with TRBD1. After removal of 7 bases from V and 1 base from J, the junction contained 27 bases not matched to a gene. Per germline, CDR1 MNHEY and CDR2 SMNVEV (reference sequence). The length of the CDR3 is 21 residues. CDR3 sequence (DNA): TGTGCCAGCACCCCCTCTCTATTCCCCAACAGGGGCCATCGGGGGAACACTGAAGCTTTCTTT. This sequence encodes CASTPSLFPNRGHRGNTEAFF.

This chain connects TRBV5-4 to TRBJ2-2; 8 bases map to TRBD2. CDR3 length equals 14 residues. CDR1 is SGHNT and CDR2 is YYREEE in the germline V gene (reference sequence). The V gene end was trimmed by 5 bases and the J gene end by 6 bases; junction bases not matched to a gene: 6. CDR3 loop: CASRGLGPAGELFF. The CDR3 nucleotides are TGTGCCAGCAGGGGACTAGGGCCCGCCGGGGAGCTGTTTTTT.

J is TRBJ1-5 and V is TRBV6-5; 7 positions agree with TRBD1. V dropped 8 bases and J dropped 1; count of bases not matched to a gene: 8. CDR1 and CDR2 (germline): MNHEY, SVGAGI. CDR3 length equals 15 residues. This CDR3 reads CASLKGGLSNQPQHF. CDR3 coding DNA: TGTGCCAGCTTAAAAGGGGGCTTGAGCAATCAGCCCCAGCATTTT.

This chain joins TRBV4-1 and TRBJ2-7; possible D gene TRBD2, 6 bases. V was clipped by 0 bases and J by 3 bases, with 9 bases between them. The CDR3 sequence is 14 residues long. CDR1 MGHRA and CDR2 YSYEKL come from the germline V gene. The CDR3 DNA is TGCGCCAGCAGCCAAGAAGTAGCGGACTACGAGCAGTACTTC. It codes for CASSQEVADYEQYF.

The rearrangement joins TRBV7-9 to TRBJ2-1, with a weak D call TRBD2 (5 bases). This CDR3 comprises 13 residues. V lost 1 base to trimming and J lost 13 bases, with 14 bases between them. CDR1 is SEHNR, CDR2 FQNEAQ, per germline (reference sequence). CDR3 sequence (DNA): TGTGCCAGCAGCTTAGGTGCGCAGACTACCCAGTTCTTC. It codes for CASSLGAQTTQFF. Looking up the rest from reference TRBV7-9 and TRBJ2-1 gives the full variable domain: DTGVSQNPRHKITKRGQNVTFRCDPISEHNRLYWYRQTLGQGPEFLTYFQNEAQLEKSRLLSDRFSAERPKGSFSTLEIQRTEQGDSAMYLCASSLGAQTTQFFGPGTRLTVL.

The V gene is TRBV12-5, the J gene TRBJ2-1, with 9 nucleotides matching TRBD2. Germline V gives CDR1 LGHNT, CDR2 FRNRAP. The CDR3 is made up of 16 amino acids. Trimming at V came to 4 bases and at J to 2 bases, leaving 6 bases not matched to a gene. Here the CDR3 reads CASGSAAGGTYNEQFF. In DNA form, the CDR3 reads TGTGCTAGTGGTTCCGCTGCGGGAGGGACCTACAATGAGCAGTTCTTC.

The V and J genes are TRBV12-3 or TRBV12-4 and TRBJ2-1; D is ambiguous. With 5 bases removed from V and 8 bases from J, the gap between germline ends came to 7 bases. The CDR3 is 11 residues long. The CDR3 here is CASSTFDEQFF. The DNA for the CDR3 is TGTGCCAGCAGTACATTTGATGAGCAGTTCTTC.

The chain uses TRBV28 and TRBJ2-1; 9 bases agree with TRBD2. The trim removed 5 bases at V and 2 bases at J, leaving 7 bases unmatched. This CDR3 spans 16 amino acids. Germline V gene sequence: CDR1 MDHEN, CDR2 SYDVKM. DNA for the CDR3: TGTGCCAGCAGTATCCCTAGCGGGAACACCTACAATGAGCAGTTCTTC. Translating it yields CASSIPSGNTYNEQFF.

This chain joins TRBV4-2 and TRBJ1-2; TRBD1 is a possible D gene (5 bases). Germline CDR1 and CDR2: LGHNA and YNFKEQ. The CDR3 consists of 18 residues. Trimming removed 0 bases from V and 7 bases from J, with 24 bases in between. CDR3 DNA sequence: TGTGCCAGCAGCCAAGAGGTAGCAGGGCCCCTTAGGGTGCGTGGCTACACCTTC. Translating it yields CASSQEVAGPLRVRGYTF.

V gene TRBV19 combines with J gene TRBJ1-1, with a weak D call TRBD1 (6 bases). Looked up from germline, CDR1 is LNHDA and CDR2 is SQIVND (reference sequence). Deletions cut 3 bases from V and 2 bases from J, with 19 bases between. The CDR3 contains 17 residues. The CDR3 region has the DNA TGTGCCAGTAGTATTCAGCCAGGGGTAATTTTAAACACTGAAGCTTTCTTT. Translating gives CASSIQPGVILNTEAFF.

V gene TRBV10-3 combines with J gene TRBJ1-3; possible D gene TRBD1, 6 bases. This CDR3 comprises 17 residues. Germline V CDR1 and CDR2: ENHRY, SYGVKD. V was cut by 4 bases and J by 2 bases, with 18 bases left in between. CDR3 nucleotides: TGTGCCATCAGTGGGGGCCAGGGGAACATCGCTGGAAACACCATATATTTT. Amino acids: CAISGGQGNIAGNTIYF.

V usage is TRBV6-2 or TRBV6-3 and J usage is TRBJ2-3; 13 bases fit TRBD2. Trimming at V came to 6 bases and at J to 2 bases, leaving 14 bases not matched to a gene. The CDR3 runs 19 residues. CDR1 is MNHEY and CDR2 is SVGEGT in the germline V gene. As DNA, the CDR3 is TGTGCCAGCAGCCCGACTAGCGGGAGGCCCGCGACCCACACAGATACGCAGTATTTT. It codes for CASSPTSGRPATHTDTQYF.